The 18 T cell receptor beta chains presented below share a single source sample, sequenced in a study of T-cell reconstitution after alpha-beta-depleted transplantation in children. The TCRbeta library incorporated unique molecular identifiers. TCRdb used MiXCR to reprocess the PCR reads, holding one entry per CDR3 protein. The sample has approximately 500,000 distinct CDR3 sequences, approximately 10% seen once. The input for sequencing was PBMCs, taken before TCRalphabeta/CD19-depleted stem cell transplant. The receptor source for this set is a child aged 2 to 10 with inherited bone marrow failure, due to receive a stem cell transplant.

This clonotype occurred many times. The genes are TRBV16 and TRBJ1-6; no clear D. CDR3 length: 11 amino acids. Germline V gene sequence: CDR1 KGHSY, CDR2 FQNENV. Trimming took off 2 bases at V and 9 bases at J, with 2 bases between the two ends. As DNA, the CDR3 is TGTGCCAGCAGCCAAAGTTCACCCCTCCACTTT. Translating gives CASSQSSPLHF.

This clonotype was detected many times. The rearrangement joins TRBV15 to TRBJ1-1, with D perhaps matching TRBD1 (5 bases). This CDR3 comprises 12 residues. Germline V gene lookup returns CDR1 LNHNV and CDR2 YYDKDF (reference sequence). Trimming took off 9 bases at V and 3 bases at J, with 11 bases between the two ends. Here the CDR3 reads CATAGGDTEAFF. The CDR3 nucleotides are TGTGCCACTGCTGGAGGGGACACTGAAGCTTTCTTT.

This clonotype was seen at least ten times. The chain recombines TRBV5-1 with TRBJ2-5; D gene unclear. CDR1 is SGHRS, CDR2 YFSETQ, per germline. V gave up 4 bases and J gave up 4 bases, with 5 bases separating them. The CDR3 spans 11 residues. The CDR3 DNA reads TGCGCCAGCAGCATTCGAGAGACCCAGTACTTC. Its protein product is CASSIRETQYF.

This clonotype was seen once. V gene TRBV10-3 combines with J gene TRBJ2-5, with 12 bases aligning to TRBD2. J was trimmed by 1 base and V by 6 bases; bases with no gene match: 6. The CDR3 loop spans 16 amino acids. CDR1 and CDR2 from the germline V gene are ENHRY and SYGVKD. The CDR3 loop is CAISIGLAGPQETQYF. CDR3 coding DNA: TGTGCCATCAGCATTGGACTAGCGGGACCCCAAGAGACCCAGTACTTC.

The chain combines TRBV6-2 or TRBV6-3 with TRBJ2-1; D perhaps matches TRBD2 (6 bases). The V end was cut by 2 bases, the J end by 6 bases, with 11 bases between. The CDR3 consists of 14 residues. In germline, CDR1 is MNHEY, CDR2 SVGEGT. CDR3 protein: CASSYGGTSNEQFF. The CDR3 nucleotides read TGTGCCAGCAGTTACGGGGGGACGAGCAATGAGCAGTTCTTC.

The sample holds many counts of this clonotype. The CDR3 loop is CASSLGQDAEAFF. In DNA, the CDR3 is TGCGCCAGCAGCTTGGGACAGGACGCTGAAGCTTTCTTT. V and J are TRBV5-1 and TRBJ1-1; D possibly corresponds to TRBD1 (6 bases). Between the trimmed V and J ends, which lost 0 bases and 6 bases, there was a span of 9 bases. From germline, CDR1 is SGHRS and CDR2 YFSETQ. CDR3 length equals 13 residues.

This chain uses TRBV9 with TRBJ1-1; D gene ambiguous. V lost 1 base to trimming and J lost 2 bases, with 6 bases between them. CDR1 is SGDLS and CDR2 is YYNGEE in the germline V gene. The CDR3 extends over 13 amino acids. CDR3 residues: CASSVITNTEAFF. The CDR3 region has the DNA TGTGCCAGCAGCGTAATTACCAACACTGAAGCTTTCTTT.

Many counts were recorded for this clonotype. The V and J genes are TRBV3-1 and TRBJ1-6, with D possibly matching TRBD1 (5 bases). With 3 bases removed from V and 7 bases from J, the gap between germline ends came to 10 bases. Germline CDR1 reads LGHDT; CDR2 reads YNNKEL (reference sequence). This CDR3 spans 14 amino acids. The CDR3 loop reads CASSHGRGNSPLHF. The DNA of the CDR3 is TGTGCCAGCAGCCATGGTCGGGGGAATTCACCCCTCCACTTT. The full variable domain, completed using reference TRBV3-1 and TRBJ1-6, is DTAVSQTPKYLVTQMGNDKSIKCEQNLGHDTMYWYKQDSKKFLKIMFSYNNKELIINETVPNRFSPKSPDKAHLNLHINSLELGDSAVYFCASSHGRGNSPLHFGNGTRLTVT.

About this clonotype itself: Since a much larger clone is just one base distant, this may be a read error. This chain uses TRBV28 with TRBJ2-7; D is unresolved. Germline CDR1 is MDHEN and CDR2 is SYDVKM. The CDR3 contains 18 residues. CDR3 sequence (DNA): TGTGCCAGCAGTCCGAACACCGAGGAGTACCTCATTAGCTACCAGCAGTACTTC. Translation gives CASSPNTEEYLISYQQYF.

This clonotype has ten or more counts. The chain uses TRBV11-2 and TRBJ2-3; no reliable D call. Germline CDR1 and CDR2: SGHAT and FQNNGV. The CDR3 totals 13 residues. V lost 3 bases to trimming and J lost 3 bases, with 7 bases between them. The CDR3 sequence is CASSFLLTDTQYF. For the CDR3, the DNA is TGTGCCAGCAGCTTTCTACTGACAGATACGCAGTATTTT.

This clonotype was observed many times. The CDR3 bases are TGCGCCAGCAGCTTGGCGGACAGCTTGAACACTGAAGCTTTCTTT. Protein sequence: CASSLADSLNTEAFF. This chain uses TRBV5-1 with TRBJ1-1; weak D call: TRBD1 (6 bases). The germline V gene encodes CDR1 SGHRS and CDR2 YFSETQ. The CDR3 is made up of 15 amino acids. V was shortened by 0 bases and J by 0 bases, with 9 bases between the two germline ends. Filled out from reference TRBV5-1 and TRBJ1-1, the complete variable domain reads KAGVTQTPRYLIKTRGQQVTLSCSPISGHRSVSWYQQTPGQGLQFLFEYFSETQRNKGNFPGRFSGRQFSNSRSEMNVSTLELGDSALYLCASSLADSLNTEAFFGQGTRLTVV.

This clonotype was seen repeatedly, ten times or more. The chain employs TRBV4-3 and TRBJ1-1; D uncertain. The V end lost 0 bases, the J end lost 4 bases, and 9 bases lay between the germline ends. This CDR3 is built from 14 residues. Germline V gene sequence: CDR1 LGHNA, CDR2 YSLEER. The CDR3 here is CASSQEAVPTEAFF. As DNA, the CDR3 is TGCGCCAGCAGCCAAGAAGCGGTACCCACTGAAGCTTTCTTT.

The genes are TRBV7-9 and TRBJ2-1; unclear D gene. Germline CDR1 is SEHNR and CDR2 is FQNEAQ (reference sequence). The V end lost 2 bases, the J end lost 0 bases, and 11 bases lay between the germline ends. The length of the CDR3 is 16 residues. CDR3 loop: CASSLPRGLSYNEQFF. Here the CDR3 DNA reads TGTGCCAGCAGCTTACCCAGAGGCCTCTCCTACAATGAGCAGTTCTTC.

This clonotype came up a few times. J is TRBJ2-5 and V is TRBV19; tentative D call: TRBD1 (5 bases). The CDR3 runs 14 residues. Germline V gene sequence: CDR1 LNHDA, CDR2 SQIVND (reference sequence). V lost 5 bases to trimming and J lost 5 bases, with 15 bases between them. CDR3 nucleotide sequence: TGTGCCAGTAGTCCCGACAGTTATGGGGAGACCCAGTACTTC. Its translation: CASSPDSYGETQYF.

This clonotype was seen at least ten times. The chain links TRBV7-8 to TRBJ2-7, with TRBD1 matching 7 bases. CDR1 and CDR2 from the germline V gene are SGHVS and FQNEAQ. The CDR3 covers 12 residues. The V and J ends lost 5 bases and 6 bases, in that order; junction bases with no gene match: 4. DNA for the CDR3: TGTGCCAGCAGCGAGACAGGGTCCGAGCAGTACTTC. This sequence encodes CASSETGSEQYF.

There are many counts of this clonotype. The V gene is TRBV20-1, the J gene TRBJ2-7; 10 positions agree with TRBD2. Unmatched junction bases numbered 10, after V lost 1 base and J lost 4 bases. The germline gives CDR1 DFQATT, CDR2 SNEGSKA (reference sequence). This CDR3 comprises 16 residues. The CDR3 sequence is CSARGRERGGTYEQYF. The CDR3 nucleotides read TGCAGTGCTAGAGGTCGAGAGCGGGGGGGAACTTACGAGCAGTACTTC.

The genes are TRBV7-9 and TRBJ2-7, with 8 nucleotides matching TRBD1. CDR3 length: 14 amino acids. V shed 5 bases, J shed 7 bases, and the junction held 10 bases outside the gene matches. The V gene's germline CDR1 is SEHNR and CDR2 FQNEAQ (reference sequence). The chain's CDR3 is CASSPGDRFREQYF. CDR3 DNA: TGTGCCAGCAGCCCGGGGGACAGGTTTCGTGAGCAGTACTTC. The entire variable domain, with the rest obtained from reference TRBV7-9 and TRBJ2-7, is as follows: DTGVSQNPRHKITKRGQNVTFRCDPISEHNRLYWYRQTLGQGPEFLTYFQNEAQLEKSRLLSDRFSAERPKGSFSTLEIQRTEQGDSAMYLCASSPGDRFREQYFGPGTRLTVT.

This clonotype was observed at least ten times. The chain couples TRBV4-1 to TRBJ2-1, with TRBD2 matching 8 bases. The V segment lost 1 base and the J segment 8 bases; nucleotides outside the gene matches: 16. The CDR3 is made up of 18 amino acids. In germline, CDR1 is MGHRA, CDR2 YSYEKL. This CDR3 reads CASSQVVTSGPNTDEQFF. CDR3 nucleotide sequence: TGCGCCAGCAGCCAAGTGGTTACTAGCGGACCGAATACAGATGAGCAGTTCTTC.